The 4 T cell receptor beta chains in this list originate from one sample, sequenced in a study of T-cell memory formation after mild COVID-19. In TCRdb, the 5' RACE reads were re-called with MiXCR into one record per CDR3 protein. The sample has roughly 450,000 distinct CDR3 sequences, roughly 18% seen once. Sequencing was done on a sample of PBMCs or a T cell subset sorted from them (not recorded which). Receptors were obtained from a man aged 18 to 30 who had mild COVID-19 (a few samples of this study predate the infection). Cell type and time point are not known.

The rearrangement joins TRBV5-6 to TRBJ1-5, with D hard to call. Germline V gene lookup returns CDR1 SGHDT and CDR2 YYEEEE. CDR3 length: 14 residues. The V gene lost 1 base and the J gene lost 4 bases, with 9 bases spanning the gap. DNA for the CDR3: TGTGCCAGCAGCTTGAGGTGGGAGAATCAGCCCCAGCATTTT. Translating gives CASSLRWENQPQHF.

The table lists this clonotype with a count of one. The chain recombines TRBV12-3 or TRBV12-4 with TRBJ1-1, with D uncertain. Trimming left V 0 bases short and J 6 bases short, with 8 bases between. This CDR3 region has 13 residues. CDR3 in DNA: TGTGCCAGCAGTTTAGCCAGTTCTCCTGAAGCTTTCTTT. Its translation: CASSLASSPEAFF.

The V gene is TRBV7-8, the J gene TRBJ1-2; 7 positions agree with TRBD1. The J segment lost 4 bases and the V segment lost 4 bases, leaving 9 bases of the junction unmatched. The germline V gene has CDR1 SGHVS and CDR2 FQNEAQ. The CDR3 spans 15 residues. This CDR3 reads CASSSMGQSFYGYTF. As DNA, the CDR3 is TGTGCCAGCAGCTCAATGGGACAGTCGTTCTATGGCTACACCTTC.

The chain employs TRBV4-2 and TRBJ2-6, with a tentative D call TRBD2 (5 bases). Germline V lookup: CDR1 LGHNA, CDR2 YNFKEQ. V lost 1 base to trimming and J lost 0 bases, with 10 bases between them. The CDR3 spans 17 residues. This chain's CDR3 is CASSQGTGNSGANVLTF. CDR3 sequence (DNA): TGTGCCAGCAGCCAAGGAACGGGGAACTCTGGGGCCAACGTCCTGACTTTC.